This record covers a single TCR beta chain. This clone was seen only once. Its recognized antigen is unknown. No base-level quality is on record; no much larger clone is a single base apart. Distinct nucleotide sequences in the sample also encode this CDR3. This entry belongs to a study of chemoradiotherapy in HPV16-positive cancers (dated by TCRdb to 2021 to 2024). About the investigation overall: Candidate HPV-specific T-cell clones and common TCR motifs were defined by functional T-cell assays performed on cells from two HPV16-positive patients. The study asked whether T-cell immunity to the HPV oncoproteins E6 and E7 changes during chemoradiotherapy and whether this immunity affects survival. TCR repertoires from over 75 patients with HPV-related cancers were then used to track the candidate HPV-specific TCRs and motifs. What the research found in general, with its limitations: Expansion of candidate HPV-specific clones and E7-related TCR motifs was observed in the tumor microenvironment during treatment, whereas no such expansion was observed for non-HPV-specific T cells. Only two HPV16-positive patients were used to derive the functional definition of HPV-specific T cells, and the survival association was reported for HPV16-positive patients. In HPV16-positive patients, expansion of HPV-responsive T cells during chemoradiotherapy was found to be associated with improved recurrence-free survival.

The junction carries 6 bases between V and J, which are trimmed by 3 bases and 0 bases respectively. Via the germline V gene, CDR1 is LGHNA and CDR2 YNFKEQ. From the cysteine through the phenylalanine, the CDR3 covers 13 amino acids. The retained sequence is limited to the CDR3, 39 bases, with the frame set at the first base. Libraries were constructed by the immunoSEQ multiplex PCR assay. TCRdb took over this immuneACCESS table, retaining in-frame rearrangements with V and J assigned. Such tables are incomplete; in checked studies, under half of the missing clones stem from an unresolved V gene, and the remainder is unexplained. The sample includes more than 9,000 clones, with nearly 90% observed a single time. Clones ranked in the top ten supply roughly 2.6% of the sample. Because repertoires were sampled repeatedly during chemoradiotherapy, clonal expansion in the tumor microenvironment could be followed.

Sampling was conducted from a patient who underwent chemoradiotherapy. The receptor was derived from a human donor with HPV-associated anogenital cancer. Recombination connected TRBV4-2 to TRBJ2-7; the D gene lacks a confident call. The CDR3 has the sequence CASSQASSYEQYF. The DNA sequence is given as TGTGCCAGCAGCCAGGCCAGCTCCTACGAGCAGTACTTC.